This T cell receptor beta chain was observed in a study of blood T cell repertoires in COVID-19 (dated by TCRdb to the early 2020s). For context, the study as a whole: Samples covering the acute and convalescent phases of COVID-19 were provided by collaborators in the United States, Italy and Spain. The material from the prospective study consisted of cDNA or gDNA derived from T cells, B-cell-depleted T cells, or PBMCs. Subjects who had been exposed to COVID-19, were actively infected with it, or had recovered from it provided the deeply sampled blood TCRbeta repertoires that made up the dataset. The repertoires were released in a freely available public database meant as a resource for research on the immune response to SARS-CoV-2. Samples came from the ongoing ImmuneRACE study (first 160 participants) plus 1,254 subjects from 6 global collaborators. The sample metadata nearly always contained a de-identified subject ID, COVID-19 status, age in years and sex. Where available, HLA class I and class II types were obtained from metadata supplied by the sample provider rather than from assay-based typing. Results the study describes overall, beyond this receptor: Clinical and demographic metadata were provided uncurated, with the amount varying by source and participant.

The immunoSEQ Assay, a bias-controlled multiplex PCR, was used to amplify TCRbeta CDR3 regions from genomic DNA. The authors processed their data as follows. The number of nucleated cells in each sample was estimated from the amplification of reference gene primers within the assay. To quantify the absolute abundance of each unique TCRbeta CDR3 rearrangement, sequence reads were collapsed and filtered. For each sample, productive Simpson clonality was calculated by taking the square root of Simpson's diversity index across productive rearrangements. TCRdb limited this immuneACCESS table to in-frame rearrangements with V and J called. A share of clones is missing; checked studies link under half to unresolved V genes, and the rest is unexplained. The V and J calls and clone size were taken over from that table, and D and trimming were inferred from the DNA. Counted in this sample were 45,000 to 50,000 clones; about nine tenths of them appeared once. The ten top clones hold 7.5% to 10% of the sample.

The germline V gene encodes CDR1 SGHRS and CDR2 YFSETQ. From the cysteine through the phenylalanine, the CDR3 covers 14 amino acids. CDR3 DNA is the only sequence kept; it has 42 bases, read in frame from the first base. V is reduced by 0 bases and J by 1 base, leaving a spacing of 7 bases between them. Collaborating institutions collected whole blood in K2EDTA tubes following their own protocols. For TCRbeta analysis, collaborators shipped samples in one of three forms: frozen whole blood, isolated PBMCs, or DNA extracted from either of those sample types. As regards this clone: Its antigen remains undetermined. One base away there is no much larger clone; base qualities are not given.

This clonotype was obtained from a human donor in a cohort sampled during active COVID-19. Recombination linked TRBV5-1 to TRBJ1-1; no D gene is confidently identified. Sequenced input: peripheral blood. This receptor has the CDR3 CASSLGSGNTEAFF. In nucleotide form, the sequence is TGCGCCAGCAGCTTGGGCTCAGGGAACACTGAAGCTTTCTTT.